A single sample gave rise to the 14 T cell receptor beta chains below, sequenced in a study of glioma-infiltrating T cells after dendritic cell vaccination. The assay was immunoSEQ multiplex PCR, and TCRdb's table has in-frame clones only and misses some. The sample records over 55,000 clones, approximately 81% being singletons. This material consisted of blood, taken before dendritic cell vaccination. The source is a human donor with glioblastoma.

This clone has only a few counts. The rearrangement joins TRBV7-8 to TRBJ2-2, with 8 bases matching TRBD1. The ends lost 5 bases at V and 4 bases at J; junction bases unmatched: 6. The CDR3 spans 15 residues. Looked up from germline, CDR1 is SGHVS and CDR2 is FQNEAQ. The CDR3 DNA reads TGTGCCAGCAGCCCAGGGGGCGCAGGCACCGGGGAGCTGTTTTTT. Its protein product is CASSPGGAGTGELFF.

This sequence joins TRBV28 and TRBJ1-4; a weak D match, TRBD1 (5 bases). This CDR3 contains 17 residues. Looked up from germline, CDR1 is MDHEN and CDR2 is SYDVKM. Trimming removed 4 bases from V and 3 bases from J, with 18 bases in between. The CDR3 sequence is CASSSQTESSPNEKLFF. CDR3 sequence (DNA): TGTGCCAGCAGTTCACAGACAGAGTCGAGCCCTAATGAAAAACTGTTTTTT.

J is TRBJ2-7 and V is TRBV29-1; 10 nucleotides agree with TRBD1. J gave up 4 bases and V 3 bases, and 9 bases lay outside the gene matches. The germline V gene encodes CDR1 SQVTM and CDR2 ANQGSEA. The CDR3 extends over 15 amino acids. The CDR3 protein is CSVEATGGNTYEQYF. DNA for the CDR3: TGCAGCGTTGAGGCGACAGGGGGCAACACTTACGAGCAGTACTTC.

This clone was observed a handful of times. The rearrangement links TRBV27 to TRBJ1-2, with TRBD1 identical over 7 bases. The CDR3 consists of 15 residues. Germline values: CDR1 MNHEY, CDR2 SMNVEV (reference sequence). After removal of 4 bases from V and 8 bases from J, the junction contained 13 bases not matched to a gene. This CDR3 reads CASSSKNDRVWGYTF. The DNA of the CDR3 is TGTGCCAGCAGTTCCAAAAACGACAGGGTCTGGGGCTACACCTTC.

V is TRBV5-1 and J is TRBJ1-4; no clear D. The V end lost 0 bases, the J end lost 0 bases, and 6 bases lay between the germline ends. The CDR3 covers 15 residues. Germline lookup yields CDR1 SGHRS and CDR2 YFSETQ. DNA of the CDR3: TGCGCCAGCAGCTTGGACAGTTCAACTAATGAAAAACTGTTTTTT. Translated: CASSLDSSTNEKLFF.

The CDR3 nucleotides are TGTGCCAGTAGTCTCAGCGACAGGGAAAATCAGCCCCAGCATTTT. Translation gives CASSLSDRENQPQHF. The rearrangement uses TRBV19 and TRBJ1-5; 7 nucleotides agree with TRBD1. The germline V gene encodes CDR1 LNHDA and CDR2 SQIVND (reference sequence). The length of the CDR3 is 15 residues. V lost 5 bases to trimming and J lost 4 bases; unmatched junction nucleotides: 8.

This chain uses TRBV7-3 with TRBJ1-2, with D perhaps matching TRBD1 (5 bases). The CDR3 length is 13 residues. CDR1 SGHTA and CDR2 FQGTGA come from the germline V gene. V lost 2 bases and J 8 bases, leaving 12 bases between the germline ends. CDR3 sequence: CASSLGEGRGYTF. For the CDR3, the DNA is TGTGCCAGCAGCTTAGGGGAGGGGCGGGGCTACACCTTC. Full variable domain (outside the CDR3, taken from reference TRBV7-3 and TRBJ1-2): GAGVSQTPSNKVTEKGKYVELRCDPISGHTALYWYRQSLGQGPEFLIYFQGTGAADDSGLPNDRFFAVRPEGSVSTLKIQRTERGDSAVYLCASSLGEGRGYTFGSGTRLTVV.

The J gene is TRBJ1-5, the V gene TRBV19; unclear D gene. From germline, CDR1 is LNHDA and CDR2 SQIVND (reference sequence). The CDR3 is made up of 15 amino acids. V was trimmed by 5 bases and J by 1 base, leaving 12 bases between them. Here the CDR3 DNA reads TGTGCCAGTAGTTCCCTAGGACTGAGCAATCAGCCCCAGCATTTT. This translates into CASSSLGLSNQPQHF.

The chain recombines TRBV9 with TRBJ2-1, with a weak D call TRBD1 (6 bases). CDR1 is SGDLS and CDR2 is YYNGEE in the germline V gene. V lost 4 bases to trimming and J lost 10 bases, with 15 bases between them. The CDR3 length is 13 residues. CDR3 DNA: TGTGCCAGCAGCACCCTACAGGGCTGGGAGCAGTTCTTC. Its protein product is CASSTLQGWEQFF.

The chain is built from TRBV4-3 and TRBJ1-2, with a possible D match to TRBD1 (5 bases). The length of the CDR3 is 13 residues. Trimming removed 3 bases from V and 7 bases from J, with 12 bases in between. The germline gives CDR1 LGHNA, CDR2 YSLEER. CDR3 bases: TGCGCCAGCAGCCAGCAGGGAGGCAGTGGCTACACCTTC. Translation gives CASSQQGGSGYTF.

This chain links TRBV18 with TRBJ1-2; 7 bases fit TRBD1. J gave up 2 bases and V 6 bases, and 6 bases lay outside the gene matches. CDR3 length: 14 amino acids. Germline CDR1 is KGHSH and CDR2 is LQKENI. The CDR3 DNA is TGTGCCAGCTCGACAGGGAATTCGAACTATGGCTACACCTTC. Encoded protein: CASSTGNSNYGYTF.

The V call is TRBV5-6, the J call TRBJ1-1, with D uncertain. The germline V gene encodes CDR1 SGHDT and CDR2 YYEEEE. The CDR3 is 15 residues long. V lost 2 bases and J 0 bases, leaving 11 bases between the germline ends. CDR3 coding DNA: TGTGCCAGCAGCTTCAACTTAGAGGTGAACACTGAAGCTTTCTTT. It yields the protein CASSFNLEVNTEAFF. Full variable domain (remainder filled in from reference TRBV5-6 and TRBJ1-1): DAGVTQSPTHLIKTRGQQVTLRCSPKSGHDTVSWYQQALGQGPQFIFQYYEEEERQRGNFPDRFSGHQFPNYSSELNVNALLLGDSALYLCASSFNLEVNTEAFFGQGTRLTVV.

In DNA form, the CDR3 reads TGTGCCAGCTCACGGGGCAAGGAGGGTTTCACTGAAGCTTTCTTT. It is translated as CASSRGKEGFTEAFF. This rearrangement joins TRBV18 to TRBJ1-1; D is perhaps TRBD1 (5 bases). This CDR3 is 15 amino acids long. V lost 4 bases to trimming and J lost 4 bases, with 16 bases between them. CDR1 is KGHSH and CDR2 is LQKENI in the germline V gene.

The table lists this clone with a few counts. The genes are TRBV19 and TRBJ1-3; D gene unclear. The CDR3 is 16 residues long. Germline loops: CDR1 LNHDA, CDR2 SQIVND (reference sequence). V lost 5 bases to trimming and J lost 0 bases, with 14 bases between them. The CDR3 DNA follows: TGTGCCAGTAGTCCAGCGGGTCGATTCTCTGGAAACACCATATATTTT. This encodes CASSPAGRFSGNTIYF.